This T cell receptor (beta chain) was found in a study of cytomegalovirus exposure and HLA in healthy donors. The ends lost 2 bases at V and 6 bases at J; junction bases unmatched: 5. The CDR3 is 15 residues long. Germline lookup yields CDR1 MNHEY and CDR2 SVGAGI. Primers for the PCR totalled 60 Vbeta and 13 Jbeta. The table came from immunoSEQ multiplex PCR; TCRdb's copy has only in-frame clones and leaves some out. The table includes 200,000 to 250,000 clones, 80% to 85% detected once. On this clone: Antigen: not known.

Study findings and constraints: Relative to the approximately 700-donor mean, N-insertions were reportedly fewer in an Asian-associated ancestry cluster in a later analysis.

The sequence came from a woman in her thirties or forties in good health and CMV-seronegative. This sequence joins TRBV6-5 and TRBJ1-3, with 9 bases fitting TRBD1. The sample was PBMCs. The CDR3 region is CASSYGTGLLNTIYF. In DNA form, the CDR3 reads TGTGCCAGCAGTTACGGGACAGGGCTTCTAAACACCATATATTTT.